Following are 31 T cell receptor beta chains from one sample sequenced in a study of OX40 agonist ivuxolimab in advanced cancers. Method: immunoSEQ multiplex PCR; TCRdb's copy keeps in-frame clones and lacks some. Of 38,000 or so clones listed, approximately 90% were seen once; the top ten hold 40% to 55%. Sequences were derived from CD4+ or CD8+ T cells sorted from blood, sampled in a trial of the OX40 agonist ivuxolimab. These receptors were taken from an adult with an advanced solid tumor such as melanoma, head and neck, liver or kidney cancer.

The CDR3 DNA follows: TGTGCCACCAGCAGAGTCGCAGACATCTATGGCTACACCTTC. This codes for CATSRVADIYGYTF. The chain joins TRBV15 to TRBJ1-2; D is unclear. CDR3 length: 14 residues. Germline-derived CDR1 and CDR2 are LNHNV and YYDKDF (reference sequence). Trimming left V 1 base short and J 4 bases short, with 10 bases between.

The chain recombines TRBV28 with TRBJ1-2, with TRBD1 matching over 7 bases. Germline V CDR1 and CDR2: MDHEN, SYDVKM. The CDR3 runs to 15 residues. With V trimmed by 5 bases and J by 4 bases, 10 bases remained unmatched. The CDR3 coding sequence is TGTGCCAGCAGTGCCACAGGGGATCCTCTCTATGGCTACACCTTC. This encodes CASSATGDPLYGYTF.

V usage is TRBV7-9 and J usage is TRBJ2-3; 13 bases align to TRBD2. Germline lookup yields CDR1 SEHNR and CDR2 FQNEAQ (reference sequence). V shed 6 bases, J shed 3 bases, and the junction held 9 bases outside the gene matches. The CDR3 loop spans 17 amino acids. The CDR3: CASRLGLAGPETDTQYF. Written as DNA, the CDR3 is TGTGCCAGCAGACTGGGACTAGCGGGACCTGAAACAGATACGCAGTATTTT.

The chain links TRBV7-2 to TRBJ2-7, with TRBD1 matching 12 bases. The CDR3 is 16 residues long. The V gene's germline CDR1 is SGHTA and CDR2 FQGNSA. The V gene end was trimmed by 2 bases and the J gene end by 3 bases; junction bases not matched to a gene: 5. The CDR3 spells CASSLLGQGAIYEQYF. The CDR3 nucleotides read TGTGCCAGCAGCTTACTGGGACAGGGGGCGATCTACGAGCAGTACTTC. The full variable domain, in which reference TRBV7-2 and TRBJ2-7 provide the parts outside the CDR3, is GAGVSQSPSNKVTEKGKDVELRCDPISGHTALYWYRQSLGQGLEFLIYFQGNSAPDKSGLPSDRFSAERTGGSVSTLTIQRTQQEDSAVYLCASSLLGQGAIYEQYFGPGTRLTVT.

This chain links TRBV4-3 with TRBJ2-2, with TRBD2 as a possible D gene (5 bases). The CDR3 sequence is 13 residues long. CDR1 and CDR2 (germline): LGHNA, YSLEER. Trimming cost V 10 bases and J 7 bases, with 16 bases left between them. CDR3 nucleotides: TGCGCCACTGGGCCGGGGTTCCTCGGGGAGCTGTTTTTT. Translation gives CATGPGFLGELFF.

The count of this clone is one. The genes are TRBV4-3 and TRBJ1-2; possible D gene TRBD1, 6 bases. Germline-derived CDR1 and CDR2 are LGHNA and YSLEER. The CDR3 runs 16 residues. V shed 0 bases and J shed 8 bases, with 19 bases lying between them. CDR3 region: CASSQDIRGSGLGYTF. The CDR3 bases are TGCGCCAGCAGCCAAGACATCAGGGGATCGGGATTGGGCTACACCTTC.

This chain uses TRBV5-1 with TRBJ1-1, with a possible D match to TRBD1 (5 bases). Between the trimmed V and J ends, which lost 6 bases and 2 bases, there was a span of 26 bases. Germline lookup yields CDR1 SGHRS and CDR2 YFSETQ. This CDR3 has 18 amino acids. CDR3 sequence reads: CASTPIFKSQGGNTEAFF. In nucleotides, the CDR3 is TGCGCCAGCACTCCGATTTTTAAAAGCCAGGGAGGAAACACTGAAGCTTTCTTT.

The chain carries TRBV7-9 and TRBJ2-7; maybe TRBD2 (6 bases). Germline V CDR1 and CDR2: SEHNR, FQNEAQ (reference sequence). The CDR3 covers 15 residues. The V end was cut by 0 bases, the J end by 2 bases, with 11 bases between. CDR3 residues: CASSLAMGLTYEQYF. CDR3 in DNA: TGTGCCAGCAGCTTAGCTATGGGACTGACCTACGAGCAGTACTTC.

The V gene is TRBV9, the J gene TRBJ2-5; the match to TRBD2 covers 11 bases. The V and J ends lost 0 bases and 2 bases, in that order; junction bases with no gene match: 9. This CDR3 has 18 residues. The germline V gene has CDR1 SGDLS and CDR2 YYNGEE. The CDR3 region is CASSVGVAGGLRQETQYF. The CDR3 DNA follows: TGTGCCAGCAGCGTAGGGGTAGCGGGGGGGCTCCGACAAGAGACCCAGTACTTC.

The genes are TRBV5-1 and TRBJ1-1, with 8 nucleotides matching TRBD1. The V segment lost 4 bases and the J segment 1 base; nucleotides outside the gene matches: 3. Germline CDR1 SGHRS, CDR2 YFSETQ. The length of the CDR3 is 14 residues. CDR3 DNA: TGCGCCAGCAGCCCGGGGACAGGGAACACTGAAGCTTTCTTT. It yields the protein CASSPGTGNTEAFF. Based on the CDR3 plus reference TRBV5-1 and TRBJ1-1, the full variable domain is KAGVTQTPRYLIKTRGQQVTLSCSPISGHRSVSWYQQTPGQGLQFLFEYFSETQRNKGNFPGRFSGRQFSNSRSEMNVSTLELGDSALYLCASSPGTGNTEAFFGQGTRLTVV.

This clone occurred a few times. The chain couples TRBV28 to TRBJ1-6, with D possibly TRBD1 on 5 matching bases. CDR1 MDHEN and CDR2 SYDVKM come from the germline V gene. The CDR3 runs 12 residues. Trimming removed 3 bases from V and 14 bases from J, with 11 bases in between. The chain's CDR3 is CASSLNTGALHF. Here the CDR3 DNA reads TGTGCCAGCAGTTTGAACACGGGGGCCCTCCACTTT.

The chain combines TRBV2 with TRBJ2-5; D gene unclear. Trimming removed 8 bases from V and 3 bases from J, with 10 bases in between. The CDR3 runs 12 residues. Germline V lookup: CDR1 SNHLY, CDR2 FYNNEI. The DNA of the CDR3 is TGTGCCAGCTTGGACGAGAAAGAGACCCAGTACTTC. As protein: CASLDEKETQYF.

The genes are TRBV29-1 and TRBJ2-2, with a tentative D call TRBD1 (6 bases). The CDR3 spans 13 residues. Looked up from germline, CDR1 is SQVTM and CDR2 is ANQGSEA. Trimming removed 7 bases at V and 5 bases at J, with 14 bases between. The DNA for the CDR3 is TGCAGCGCTCTCGCACAGGGAACCGGGGAGCTGTTTTTT. As protein: CSALAQGTGELFF.

The gene calls are TRBV19 and TRBJ1-5, with unresolved D. V was clipped by 3 bases and J by 0 bases, with 9 bases between them. The V gene's germline CDR1 is LNHDA and CDR2 SQIVND (reference sequence). The CDR3 is made up of 15 amino acids. The CDR3 DNA sequence: TGTGCCAGTAGTATCGCGGGGTATAGCAATCAGCCCCAGCATTTT. It translates to CASSIAGYSNQPQHF.

The chain links TRBV6-5 to TRBJ2-1; D call uncertain. CDR3 length: 11 residues. With 6 bases removed from V and 3 bases from J, the gap between germline ends came to 3 bases. The germline V gene has CDR1 MNHEY and CDR2 SVGAGI. Here the CDR3 DNA reads TGTGCCAGCAGCCTCTACAATGAGCAGTTCTTC. It specifies CASSLYNEQFF.

The chain has TRBV11-1 and TRBJ2-3; 12 bases map to TRBD2. The V segment lost 4 bases and the J segment 5 bases; nucleotides outside the gene matches: 10. The CDR3 runs 17 residues. Germline V gene lookup returns CDR1 SGHAT and CDR2 FQDESV (reference sequence). The CDR3 nucleotides are TGTGCCAGCAGCTCAAGTTCACTAGCGGGGGGCGGAGATACGCAGTATTTT. Its translation is CASSSSSLAGGGDTQYF.

The CDR3 sequence is CASSLLGQGAYEQYF. The CDR3 nucleotides are TGTGCCAGCAGTTTATTGGGACAGGGCGCCTACGAGCAGTACTTC. V gene TRBV28 combines with J gene TRBJ2-7, with 9 bases matching TRBD1. The CDR3 has 15 residues. The V and J ends lost 1 base and 2 bases, in that order; junction bases with no gene match: 3. CDR1 is MDHEN and CDR2 is SYDVKM in the germline V gene. Filled out from reference TRBV28 and TRBJ2-7, the complete variable domain reads DVKVTQSSRYLVKRTGEKVFLECVQDMDHENMFWYRQDPGLGLRLIYFSYDVKMKEKGDIPEGYSVSREKKERFSLILESASTNQTSMYLCASSLLGQGAYEQYFGPGTRLTVT.

The chain links TRBV10-2 to TRBJ2-3, with D tentatively TRBD2 (6 bases). V gave up 3 bases and J gave up 5 bases, with 12 bases separating them. This CDR3 comprises 14 residues. Germline V CDR1 and CDR2: WSHSY, SAAADI. The CDR3 nucleotides read TGCGCCAGCAGTGATCTGGGAGGCCGAGATACGCAGTATTTT. Protein: CASSDLGGRDTQYF.

The chain recombines TRBV2 with TRBJ2-7, with D unclear. The CDR3 spans 11 residues. The germline CDR1 and CDR2 sequences are SNHLY and FYNNEI. Trimming removed 7 bases at V and 4 bases at J, with 8 bases between. CDR3 in amino acids: CASTDSYEQYF. The CDR3 coding sequence is TGTGCCAGCACAGACTCTTACGAGCAGTACTTC.

The chain links TRBV4-1 to TRBJ2-3; D not resolved. The CDR3 contains 14 residues. Germline V gene data show CDR1 as MGHRA and CDR2 as YSYEKL. Trimming shortened V by 4 bases and J by 4 bases, and 12 bases separated the two germline ends. The CDR3 region is CASSPRVLPDTQYF. The CDR3 region has the DNA TGCGCCAGCAGCCCACGGGTCCTCCCAGATACGCAGTATTTT.

The chain combines TRBV5-1 with TRBJ2-5; D is possibly TRBD1 (6 bases). From germline, CDR1 is SGHRS and CDR2 YFSETQ. The CDR3 is made up of 15 amino acids. Trimming took 7 bases from V and 1 from J, leaving 17 bases between them. The CDR3 DNA is TGCGCCAGCCAATGGGGACAAAGAACCCAAGAGACCCAGTACTTC. Protein sequence: CASQWGQRTQETQYF.

The chain has TRBV10-2 and TRBJ2-7; 8 nucleotides line up with TRBD1. Germline V CDR1 and CDR2: WSHSY, SAAADI. The CDR3 totals 13 residues. The trim removed 10 bases at V and 2 bases at J, leaving 7 bases unmatched. The DNA of the CDR3 is TGCGCCACCAGGGGGCGAGAAACCTACGAGCAGTACTTC. Protein sequence: CATRGRETYEQYF.

The chain recombines TRBV25-1 with TRBJ1-1; unclear D gene. The germline V and J ends were trimmed by 2 bases and 6 bases, with 4 bases remaining between them. Per the germline V gene, CDR1 is MGHDK and CDR2 is SYGVNS. The CDR3 runs to 11 residues. CDR3 sequence reads: CASSEGPEAFF. The CDR3 region has the DNA TGTGCCAGCAGTGAAGGGCCTGAAGCTTTCTTT.

In its sample, this clone was seen once. The rearrangement joins TRBV30 to TRBJ1-2; D gene unclear. The ends were cut back, 4 bases at V and 6 bases at J, with 9 bases in the middle. The length of the CDR3 is 11 residues. Germline CDR1 and CDR2: GTSNPN and SVGIG (reference sequence). This chain's CDR3 is CAWTPGHGYTF. The CDR3 DNA sequence: TGTGCCTGGACCCCGGGCCATGGCTACACCTTC.

This clone has just one count. The gene calls are TRBV28 and TRBJ1-5; D unresolved. CDR1 is MDHEN and CDR2 is SYDVKM in the germline V gene. Trimming cost V 4 bases and J 5 bases, with 6 bases left between them. The CDR3 runs to 12 residues. Here the CDR3 DNA reads TGTGCCAGCAGTTGGGGTGATCAGCCCCAGCATTTT. It is translated as CASSWGDQPQHF.

The CDR3 DNA reads as TGTGCCAGCAGCTTGTGGGACAGGGCCTACGAGCAGTACTTC. Translation gives CASSLWDRAYEQYF. The chain carries TRBV5-6 and TRBJ2-7; 9 bases map to TRBD1. V trimming: 1 base; J trimming: 2 bases; junction bases outside the gene matches: 1. The germline V gene encodes CDR1 SGHDT and CDR2 YYEEEE. The CDR3 extends over 14 amino acids.

This chain connects TRBV4-3 to TRBJ2-1; unclear D gene. The CDR3 totals 14 residues. The V gene lost 1 base and the J gene lost 2 bases, with 6 bases spanning the gap. Per the germline V gene, CDR1 is LGHNA and CDR2 is YSLEER. CDR3 bases: TGCGCCAGCAGCCAAGGGGCCCCCTACAATGAGCAGTTCTTC. As protein: CASSQGAPYNEQFF.

The chain uses TRBV15 and TRBJ2-1; D call uncertain. The CDR3 loop spans 13 amino acids. V dropped 4 bases and J dropped 6 bases, with 10 bases sitting between them. Germline CDR1 is LNHNV and CDR2 is YYDKDF (reference sequence). CDR3 bases: TGTGCCACCAGCAAAGGATCGGGCAATGAGCAGTTCTTC. Translated, it gives CATSKGSGNEQFF.

The rearrangement links TRBV4-2 to TRBJ2-1; 11 nucleotides agree with TRBD2. This CDR3 is 16 amino acids long. The germline V gene encodes CDR1 LGHNA and CDR2 YNFKEQ. V gave up 0 bases and J gave up 6 bases; unmatched junction bases: 4. In DNA form, the CDR3 reads TGTGCCAGCAGCCAAGAAGGGCTAGCGGGGGGCAATGAGCAGTTCTTC. Its translation is CASSQEGLAGGNEQFF.

This clone was recorded a few times. J is TRBJ1-1 and V is TRBV28; D gene uncertain. Looked up from germline, CDR1 is MDHEN and CDR2 is SYDVKM. Deletions cut 3 bases from V and 1 base from J, with 6 bases between. The CDR3 spans 13 residues. CDR3 protein: CASSFIGNTEAFF. The CDR3 region has the DNA TGTGCCAGCAGTTTTATAGGGAACACTGAAGCTTTCTTT.

The chain employs TRBV10-3 and TRBJ2-7; 8 bases match TRBD1. Germline V lookup: CDR1 ENHRY, CDR2 SYGVKD. Trimming took 0 bases from V and 3 from J; bases not matched to a gene: 1. The CDR3 has 14 residues. The DNA of the CDR3 is TGTGCCATCAGTGAGTCGGGGACAGGCTACGAGCAGTACTTC. The encoded protein is CAISESGTGYEQYF.